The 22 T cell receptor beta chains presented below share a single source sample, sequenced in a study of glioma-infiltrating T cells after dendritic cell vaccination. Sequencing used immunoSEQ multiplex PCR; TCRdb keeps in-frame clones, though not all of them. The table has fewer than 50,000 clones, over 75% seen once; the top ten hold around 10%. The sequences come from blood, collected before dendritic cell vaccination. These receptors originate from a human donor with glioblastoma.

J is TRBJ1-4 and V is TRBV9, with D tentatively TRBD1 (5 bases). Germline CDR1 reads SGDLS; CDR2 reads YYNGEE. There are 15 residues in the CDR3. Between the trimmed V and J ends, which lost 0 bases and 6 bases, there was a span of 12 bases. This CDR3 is CASSVDRQGHEKLFF. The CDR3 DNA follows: TGTGCCAGCAGCGTAGATAGGCAGGGCCATGAAAAACTGTTTTTT. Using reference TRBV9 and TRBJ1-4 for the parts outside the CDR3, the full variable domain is DSGVTQTPKHLITATGQRVTLRCSPRSGDLSVYWYQQSLDQGLQFLIQYYNGEERAKGNILERFSAQQFPDLHSELNLSSLELGDSALYFCASSVDRQGHEKLFFGSGTQLSVL.

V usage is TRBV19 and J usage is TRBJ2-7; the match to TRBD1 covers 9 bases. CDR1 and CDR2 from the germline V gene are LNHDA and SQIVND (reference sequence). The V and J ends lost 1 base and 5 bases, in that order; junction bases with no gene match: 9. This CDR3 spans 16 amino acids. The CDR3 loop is CASSIGGPWTGDEQYF. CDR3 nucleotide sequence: TGTGCCAGTAGTATAGGGGGCCCTTGGACAGGGGACGAGCAGTACTTC.

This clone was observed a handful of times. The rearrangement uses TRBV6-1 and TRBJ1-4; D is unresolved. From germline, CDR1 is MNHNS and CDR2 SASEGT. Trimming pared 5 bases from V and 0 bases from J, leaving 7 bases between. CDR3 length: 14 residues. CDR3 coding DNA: TGTGCCAGCAGTACGGGTGCAACTAATGAAAAACTGTTTTTT. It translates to CASSTGATNEKLFF.

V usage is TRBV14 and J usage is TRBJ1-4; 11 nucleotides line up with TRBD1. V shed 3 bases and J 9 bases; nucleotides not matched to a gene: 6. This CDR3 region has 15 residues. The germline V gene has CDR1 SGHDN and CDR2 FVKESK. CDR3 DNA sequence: TGTGCCAGCAGCCACGGTGGACAGGGGGCTCAAAAACTGTTTTTT. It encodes CASSHGGQGAQKLFF.

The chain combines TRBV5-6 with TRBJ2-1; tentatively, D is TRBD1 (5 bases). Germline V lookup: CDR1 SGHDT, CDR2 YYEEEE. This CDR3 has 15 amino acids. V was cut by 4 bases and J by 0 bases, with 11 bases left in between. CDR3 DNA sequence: TGTGCCAGCAGCGCACAGGTTAGCTCCTACAATGAGCAGTTCTTC. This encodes CASSAQVSSYNEQFF. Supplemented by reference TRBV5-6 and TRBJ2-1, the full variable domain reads DAGVTQSPTHLIKTRGQQVTLRCSPKSGHDTVSWYQQALGQGPQFIFQYYEEEERQRGNFPDRFSGHQFPNYSSELNVNALLLGDSALYLCASSAQVSSYNEQFFGPGTRLTVL.

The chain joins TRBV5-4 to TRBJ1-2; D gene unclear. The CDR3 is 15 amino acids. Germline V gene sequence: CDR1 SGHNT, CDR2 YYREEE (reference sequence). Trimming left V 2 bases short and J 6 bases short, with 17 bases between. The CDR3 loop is CASSLLPLRVDGYTF. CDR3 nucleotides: TGTGCCAGCAGCTTATTGCCGTTGAGGGTGGATGGCTACACCTTC.

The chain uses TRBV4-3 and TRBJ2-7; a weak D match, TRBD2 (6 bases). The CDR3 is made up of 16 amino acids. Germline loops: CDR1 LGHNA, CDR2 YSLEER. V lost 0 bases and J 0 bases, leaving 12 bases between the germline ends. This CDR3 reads CASSQDGAGSSYEQYF. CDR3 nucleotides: TGCGCCAGCAGCCAAGATGGGGCGGGAAGCTCCTACGAGCAGTACTTC.

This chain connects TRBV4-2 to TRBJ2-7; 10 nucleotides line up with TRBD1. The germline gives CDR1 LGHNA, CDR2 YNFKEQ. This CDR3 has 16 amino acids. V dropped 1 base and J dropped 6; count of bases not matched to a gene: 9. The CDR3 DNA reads TGTGCCAGCAGCCAAGGGGACAGGGGACGCGAGGCCGAGCAGTACTTC. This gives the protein CASSQGDRGREAEQYF.

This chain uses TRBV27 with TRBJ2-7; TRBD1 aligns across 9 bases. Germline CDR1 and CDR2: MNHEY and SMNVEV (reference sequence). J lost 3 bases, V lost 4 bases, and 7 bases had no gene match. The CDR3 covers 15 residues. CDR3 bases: TGTGCCAGCAGTTACTCGACAGGGGGAATCTACGAGCAGTACTTC. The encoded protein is CASSYSTGGIYEQYF.

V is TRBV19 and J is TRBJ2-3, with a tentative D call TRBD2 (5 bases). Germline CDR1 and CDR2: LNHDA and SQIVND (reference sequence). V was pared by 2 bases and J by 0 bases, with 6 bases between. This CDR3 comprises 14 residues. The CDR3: CASSIPGSTDTQYF. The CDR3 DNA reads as TGTGCCAGTAGTATACCGGGGAGCACAGATACGCAGTATTTT.

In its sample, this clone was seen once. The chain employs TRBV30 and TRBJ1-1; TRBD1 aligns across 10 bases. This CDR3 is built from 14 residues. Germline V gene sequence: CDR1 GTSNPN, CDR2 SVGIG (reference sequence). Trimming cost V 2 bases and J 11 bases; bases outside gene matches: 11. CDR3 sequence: CAWSPGTGAVLAFF. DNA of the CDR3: TGTGCCTGGAGTCCCGGGACAGGGGCGGTTTTGGCTTTCTTT.

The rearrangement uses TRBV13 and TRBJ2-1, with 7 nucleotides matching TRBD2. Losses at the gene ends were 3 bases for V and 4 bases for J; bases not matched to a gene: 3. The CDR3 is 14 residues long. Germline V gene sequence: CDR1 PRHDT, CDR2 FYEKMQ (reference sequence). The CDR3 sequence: CASSFWGGYNEQFF. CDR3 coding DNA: TGTGCCAGCAGCTTCTGGGGGGGATACAATGAGCAGTTCTTC. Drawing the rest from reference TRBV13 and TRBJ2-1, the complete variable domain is AAGVIQSPRHLIKEKRETATLKCYPIPRHDTVYWYQQGPGQDPQFLISFYEKMQSDKGSIPDRFSAQQFSDYHSELNMSSLELGDSALYFCASSFWGGYNEQFFGPGTRLTVL.

CDR3 sequence (DNA): TGTGCCAGTAGTATAGTTCCGGGTAGCACAGATACGCAGTATTTT. Translating gives CASSIVPGSTDTQYF. This chain uses TRBV19 with TRBJ2-3, with D unresolved. V was trimmed by 1 base and J by 0 bases, leaving 8 bases between them. CDR3 size: 15 residues. CDR1 is LNHDA, CDR2 SQIVND, per germline (reference sequence).

The CDR3 is CASSSRPGLAGYEQYF. CDR3 coding DNA: TGTGCCAGCAGTTCACGACCGGGACTAGCAGGCTACGAGCAGTACTTC. V usage is TRBV6-6 and J usage is TRBJ2-7; 9 nucleotides align to TRBD2. Per germline, CDR1 MNHNY and CDR2 SVGAGI (reference sequence). There are 16 residues in the CDR3. The V gene end was trimmed by 4 bases and the J gene end by 3 bases; junction bases not matched to a gene: 10.

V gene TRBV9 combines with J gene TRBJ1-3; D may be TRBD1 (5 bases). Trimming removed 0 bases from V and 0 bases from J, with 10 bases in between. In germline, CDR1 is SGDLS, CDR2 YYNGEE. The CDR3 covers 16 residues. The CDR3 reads CASSVVGGSSGNTIYF. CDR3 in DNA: TGTGCCAGCAGCGTAGTGGGGGGGAGCTCTGGAAACACCATATATTTT.

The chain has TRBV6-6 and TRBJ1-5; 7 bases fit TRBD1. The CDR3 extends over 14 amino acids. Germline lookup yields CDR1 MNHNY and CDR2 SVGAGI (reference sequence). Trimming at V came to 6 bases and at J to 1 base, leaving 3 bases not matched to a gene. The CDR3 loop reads CASRDRASNQPQHF. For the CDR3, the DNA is TGTGCCAGCAGAGACAGGGCGAGCAATCAGCCCCAGCATTTT.

CDR3 in amino acids: CAISPGGYTGNTIYF. CDR3 nucleotides: TGTGCCATCAGTCCAGGGGGTTACACTGGAAACACCATATATTTT. V usage is TRBV10-3 and J usage is TRBJ1-3, with 7 bases that match TRBD1. CDR1 ENHRY and CDR2 SYGVKD come from the germline V gene. Trimming took 5 bases from V and 2 from J; bases not matched to a gene: 6. CDR3 length: 15 amino acids.

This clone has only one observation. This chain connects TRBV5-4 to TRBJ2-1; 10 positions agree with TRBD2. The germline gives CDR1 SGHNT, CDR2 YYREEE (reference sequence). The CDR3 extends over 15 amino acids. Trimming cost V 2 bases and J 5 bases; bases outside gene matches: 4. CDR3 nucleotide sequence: TGTGCCAGCAGCTTAGCGGGGGGGCCTAACAATGAGCAGTTCTTC. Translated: CASSLAGGPNNEQFF.

The CDR3: CASSPKTGGELFF. The CDR3 region has the DNA TGTGCCAGCTCACCCAAGACTGGCGGGGAGCTGTTTTTT. The rearrangement links TRBV18 to TRBJ2-2; D remains ambiguous. This CDR3 region has 13 residues. The germline V gene encodes CDR1 KGHSH and CDR2 LQKENI. Trimming took 3 bases from V and 7 from J, leaving 9 bases between them.

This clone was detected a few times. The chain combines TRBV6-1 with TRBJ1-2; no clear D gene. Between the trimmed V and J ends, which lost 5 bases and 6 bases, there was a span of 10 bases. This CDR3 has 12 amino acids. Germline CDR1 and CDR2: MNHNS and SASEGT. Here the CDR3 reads CASSRVKNGYTF. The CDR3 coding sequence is TGTGCCAGCAGTCGGGTTAAAAATGGCTACACCTTC.

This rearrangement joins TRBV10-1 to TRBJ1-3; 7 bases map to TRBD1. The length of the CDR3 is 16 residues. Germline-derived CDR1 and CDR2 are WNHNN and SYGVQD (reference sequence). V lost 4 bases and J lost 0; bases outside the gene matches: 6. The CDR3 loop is CASSGQGDRSGNTIYF. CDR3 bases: TGCGCCAGCAGTGGACAGGGAGATCGCTCTGGAAACACCATATATTTT.

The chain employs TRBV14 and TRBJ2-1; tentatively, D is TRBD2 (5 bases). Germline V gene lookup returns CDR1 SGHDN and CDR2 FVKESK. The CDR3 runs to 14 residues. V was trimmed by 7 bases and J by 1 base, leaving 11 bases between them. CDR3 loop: CASNTGFSYNEQFF. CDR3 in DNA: TGTGCCAGCAACACGGGATTTTCCTACAATGAGCAGTTCTTC.